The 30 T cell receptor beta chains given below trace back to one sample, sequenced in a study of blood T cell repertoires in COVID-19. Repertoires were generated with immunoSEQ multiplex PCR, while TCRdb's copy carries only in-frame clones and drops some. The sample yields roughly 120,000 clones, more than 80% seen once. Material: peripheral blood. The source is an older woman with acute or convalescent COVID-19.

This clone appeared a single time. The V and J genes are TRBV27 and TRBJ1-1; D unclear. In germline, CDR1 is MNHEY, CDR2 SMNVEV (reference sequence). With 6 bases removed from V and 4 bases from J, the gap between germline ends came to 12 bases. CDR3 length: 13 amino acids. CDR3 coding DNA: TGTGCCAGCAGCTTAGCCTACGGCACTGAAGCTTTCTTT. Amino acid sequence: CASSLAYGTEAFF.

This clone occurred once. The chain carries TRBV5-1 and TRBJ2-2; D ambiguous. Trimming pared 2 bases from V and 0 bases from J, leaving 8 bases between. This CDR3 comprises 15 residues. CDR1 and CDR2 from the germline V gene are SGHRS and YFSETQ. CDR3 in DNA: TGCGCCAGCAGCTTCGACACCCCGAACACCGGGGAGCTGTTTTTT. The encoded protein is CASSFDTPNTGELFF. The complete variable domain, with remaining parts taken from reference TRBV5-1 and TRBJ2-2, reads KAGVTQTPRYLIKTRGQQVTLSCSPISGHRSVSWYQQTPGQGLQFLFEYFSETQRNKGNFPGRFSGRQFSNSRSEMNVSTLELGDSALYLCASSFDTPNTGELFFGEGSRLTVL.

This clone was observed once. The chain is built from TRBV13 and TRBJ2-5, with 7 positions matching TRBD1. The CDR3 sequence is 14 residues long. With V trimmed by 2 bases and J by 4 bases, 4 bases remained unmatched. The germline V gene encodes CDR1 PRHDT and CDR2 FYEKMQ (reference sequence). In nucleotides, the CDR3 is TGTGCCAGCAGCTTATTGAACAGGGGAGAGACCCAGTACTTC. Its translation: CASSLLNRGETQYF.

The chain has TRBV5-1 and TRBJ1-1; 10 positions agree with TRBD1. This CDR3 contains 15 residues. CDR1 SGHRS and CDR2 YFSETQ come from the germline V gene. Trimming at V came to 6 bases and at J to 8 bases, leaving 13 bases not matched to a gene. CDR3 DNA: TGCGCCAGCATGGGGACAGGGGCCCCAGGAACCGAAGCTTTCTTT. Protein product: CASMGTGAPGTEAFF.

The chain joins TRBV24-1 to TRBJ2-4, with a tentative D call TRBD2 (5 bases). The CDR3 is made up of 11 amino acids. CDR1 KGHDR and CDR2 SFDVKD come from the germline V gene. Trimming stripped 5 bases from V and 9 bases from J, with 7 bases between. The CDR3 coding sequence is TGTGCCACCAGTGTTGGGAGCATTCAGTACTTC. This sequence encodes CATSVGSIQYF.

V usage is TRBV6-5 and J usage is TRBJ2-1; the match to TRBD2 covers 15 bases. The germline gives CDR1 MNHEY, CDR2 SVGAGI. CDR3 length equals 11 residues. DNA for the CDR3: TGTGCAAGGACTAGCGGGGGGGGGCAGTTCTTC. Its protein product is CARTSGGGQFF.

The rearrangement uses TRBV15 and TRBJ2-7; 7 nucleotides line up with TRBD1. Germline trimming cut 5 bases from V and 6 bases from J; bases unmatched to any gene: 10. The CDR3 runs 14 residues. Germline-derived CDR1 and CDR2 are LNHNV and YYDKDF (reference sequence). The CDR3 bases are TGTGCCACCAGCGAACCGACAGGGTCTGGCGAGCAGTACGTC. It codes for CATSEPTGSGEQYV.

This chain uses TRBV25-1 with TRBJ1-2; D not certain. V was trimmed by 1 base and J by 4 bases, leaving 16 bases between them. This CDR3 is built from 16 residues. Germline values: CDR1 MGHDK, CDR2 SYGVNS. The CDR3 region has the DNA TGTGCCAGCAGTGAATCCCACCCAATCTGGGCCTATGGCTACACCTTC. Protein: CASSESHPIWAYGYTF.

The CDR3, as DNA: TGCGCCAGCAGCCAAGATCCAGCAGGGGTTCTAACTGAAGCTTTCTTT. Protein product: CASSQDPAGVLTEAFF. This chain connects TRBV4-1 to TRBJ1-1; maybe TRBD1 (6 bases). Germline CDR1 reads MGHRA; CDR2 reads YSYEKL. V lost 0 bases and J 5 bases, leaving 16 bases between the germline ends. The CDR3 has 16 amino acids.

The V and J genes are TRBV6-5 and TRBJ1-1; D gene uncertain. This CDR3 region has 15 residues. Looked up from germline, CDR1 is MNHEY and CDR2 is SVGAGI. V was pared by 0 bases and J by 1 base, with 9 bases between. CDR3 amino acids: CASSYSTRPNTEAFF. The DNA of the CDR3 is TGTGCCAGCAGTTACTCGACGAGGCCGAACACTGAAGCTTTCTTT.

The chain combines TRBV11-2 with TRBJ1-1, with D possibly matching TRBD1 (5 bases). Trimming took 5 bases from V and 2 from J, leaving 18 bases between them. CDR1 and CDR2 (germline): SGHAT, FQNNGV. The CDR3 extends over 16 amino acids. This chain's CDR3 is CASSLAERGYNTEAFF. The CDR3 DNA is TGTGCCAGCAGCCTAGCCGAACGGGGGTACAACACTGAAGCTTTCTTT.

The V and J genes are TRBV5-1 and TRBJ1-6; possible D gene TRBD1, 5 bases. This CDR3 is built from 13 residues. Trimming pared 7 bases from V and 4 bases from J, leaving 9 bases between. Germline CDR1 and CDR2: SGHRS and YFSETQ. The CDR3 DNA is TGCGCCAGCCGACAGCAATATAATTCACCCCTCCACTTT. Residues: CASRQQYNSPLHF.

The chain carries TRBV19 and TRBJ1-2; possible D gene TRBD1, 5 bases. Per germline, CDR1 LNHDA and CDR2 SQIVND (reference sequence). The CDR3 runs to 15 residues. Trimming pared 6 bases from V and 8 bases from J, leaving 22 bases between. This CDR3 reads CASSNHNQGMLGYTF. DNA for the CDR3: TGTGCCAGTAGCAACCATAACCAGGGAATGTTGGGCTACACCTTC. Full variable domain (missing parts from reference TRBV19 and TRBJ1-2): DGGITQSPKYLFRKEGQNVTLSCEQNLNHDAMYWYRQDPGQGLRLIYYSQIVNDFQKGDIAEGYSVSREKKESFPLTVTSAQKNPTAFYLCASSNHNQGMLGYTFGSGTRLTVV.

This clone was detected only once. Here the CDR3 reads CAWSTRGLSGANVLTF. In DNA form, the CDR3 reads TGTGCCTGGAGTACCAGGGGGCTCTCTGGGGCCAACGTCCTGACTTTC. V is TRBV30 and J is TRBJ2-6, with 8 nucleotides matching TRBD1. The germline CDR1 and CDR2 sequences are GTSNPN and SVGIG (reference sequence). With V trimmed by 2 bases and J by 0 bases, 3 bases remained unmatched. This CDR3 contains 16 residues.

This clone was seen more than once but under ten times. The CDR3 spells CASSVRQGRYSPLHF. CDR3 in DNA: TGTGCCAGTAGTGTCCGACAGGGAAGGTATTCACCCCTCCACTTT. J is TRBJ1-6 and V is TRBV19; 7 positions agree with TRBD1. Looked up from germline, CDR1 is LNHDA and CDR2 is SQIVND (reference sequence). This CDR3 has 15 amino acids. V lost 5 bases, J lost 8 bases, and 9 bases stayed unmatched.

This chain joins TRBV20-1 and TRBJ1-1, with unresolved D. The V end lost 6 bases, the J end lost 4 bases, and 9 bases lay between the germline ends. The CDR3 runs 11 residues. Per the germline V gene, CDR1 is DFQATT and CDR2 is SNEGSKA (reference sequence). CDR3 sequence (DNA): TGCAGTGCCCCATTGTCCACTGAAGCTTTCTTT. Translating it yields CSAPLSTEAFF.

This CDR3 reads CASSRGSLQGSYGYTF. CDR3 nucleotide sequence: TGTGCCAGCAGCCGAGGGTCCCTACAAGGGTCTTATGGCTACACCTTC. This chain connects TRBV11-1 to TRBJ1-2; no clear D gene. V was shortened by 5 bases and J by 5 bases, with 21 bases between the two germline ends. CDR3 length equals 16 residues. Germline V gene data show CDR1 as SGHAT and CDR2 as FQDESV (reference sequence).

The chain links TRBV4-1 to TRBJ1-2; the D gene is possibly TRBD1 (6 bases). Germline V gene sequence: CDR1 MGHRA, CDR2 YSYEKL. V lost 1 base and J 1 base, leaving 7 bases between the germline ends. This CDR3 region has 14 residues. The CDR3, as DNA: TGCGCCAGCAGCCAAGGGACAGATAACTATGGCTACACCTTC. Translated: CASSQGTDNYGYTF.

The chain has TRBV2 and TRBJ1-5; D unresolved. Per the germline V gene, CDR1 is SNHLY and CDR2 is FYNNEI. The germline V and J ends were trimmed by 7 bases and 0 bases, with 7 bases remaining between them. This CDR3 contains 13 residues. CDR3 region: CASMQFSNQPQHF. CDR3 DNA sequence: TGTGCCAGCATGCAGTTTAGCAATCAGCCCCAGCATTTT.

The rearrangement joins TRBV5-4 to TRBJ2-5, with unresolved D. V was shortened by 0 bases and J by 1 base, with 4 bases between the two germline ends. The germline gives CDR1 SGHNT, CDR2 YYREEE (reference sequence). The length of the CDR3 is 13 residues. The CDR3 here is CASSLAIQETQYF. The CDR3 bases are TGTGCCAGCAGCTTGGCTATCCAAGAGACCCAGTACTTC.

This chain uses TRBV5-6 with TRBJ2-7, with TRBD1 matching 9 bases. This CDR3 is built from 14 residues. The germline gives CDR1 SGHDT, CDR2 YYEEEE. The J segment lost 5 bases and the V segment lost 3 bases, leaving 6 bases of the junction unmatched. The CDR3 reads CASSWGQGLNEQYV. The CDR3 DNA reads TGTGCCAGCAGCTGGGGACAGGGATTGAACGAGCAGTACGTC.

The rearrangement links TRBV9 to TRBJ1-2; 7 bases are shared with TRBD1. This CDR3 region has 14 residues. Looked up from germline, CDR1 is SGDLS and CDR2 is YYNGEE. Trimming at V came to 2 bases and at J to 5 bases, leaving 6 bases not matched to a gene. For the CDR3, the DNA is TGTGCCAGCAGCGTCCATGGGACAGCATATGGCTACACCTTC. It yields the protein CASSVHGTAYGYTF.

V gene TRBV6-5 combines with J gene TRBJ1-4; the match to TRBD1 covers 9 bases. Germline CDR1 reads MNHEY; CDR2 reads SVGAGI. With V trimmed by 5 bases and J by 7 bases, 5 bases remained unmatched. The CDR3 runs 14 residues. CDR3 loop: CASSPGQGREKLFF. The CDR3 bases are TGTGCCAGCAGTCCGGGACAGGGACGTGAAAAACTGTTTTTT.

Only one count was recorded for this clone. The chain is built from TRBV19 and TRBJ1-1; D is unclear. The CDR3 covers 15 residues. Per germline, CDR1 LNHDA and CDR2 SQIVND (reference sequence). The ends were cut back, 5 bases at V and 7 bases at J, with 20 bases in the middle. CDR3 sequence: CASSPSAAGVHEAFF. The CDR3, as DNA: TGTGCCAGTAGTCCATCCGCCGCAGGCGTCCATGAAGCTTTCTTT.

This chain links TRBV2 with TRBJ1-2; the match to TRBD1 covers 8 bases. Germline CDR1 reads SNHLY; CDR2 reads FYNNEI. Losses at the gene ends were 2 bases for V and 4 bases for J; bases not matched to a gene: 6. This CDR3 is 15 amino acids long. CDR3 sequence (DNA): TGTGCCAGCAGTGAAACGGGACAGGAGTTCTATGGCTACACCTTC. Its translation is CASSETGQEFYGYTF.

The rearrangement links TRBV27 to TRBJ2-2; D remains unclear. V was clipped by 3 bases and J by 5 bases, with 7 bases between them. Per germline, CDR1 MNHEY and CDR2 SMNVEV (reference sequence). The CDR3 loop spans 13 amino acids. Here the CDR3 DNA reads TGTGCCAGCAGTTTCCGTACAACCGGGGAGCTGTTTTTT. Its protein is CASSFRTTGELFF.

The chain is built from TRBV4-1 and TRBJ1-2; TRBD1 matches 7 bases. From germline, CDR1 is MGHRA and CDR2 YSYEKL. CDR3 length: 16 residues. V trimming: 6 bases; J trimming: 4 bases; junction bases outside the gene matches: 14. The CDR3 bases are TGCGCCAGCAGTCTCTCCCGGGACAGAGAGACCTATGGCTACACCTTC. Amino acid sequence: CASSLSRDRETYGYTF.

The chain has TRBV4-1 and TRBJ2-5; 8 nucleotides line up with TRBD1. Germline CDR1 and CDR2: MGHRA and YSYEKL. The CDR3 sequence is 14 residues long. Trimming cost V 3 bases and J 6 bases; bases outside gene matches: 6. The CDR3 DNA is TGCGCCAGCAGCCAGGTAGACAGGGGAAAGACCCAGTACTTC. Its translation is CASSQVDRGKTQYF.

The CDR3 here is CASSHHRGTGNTIYF. CDR3 nucleotides: TGTGCCAGCAGCCATCACAGGGGCACTGGAAACACCATATATTTT. The V call is TRBV3-1 (or the pseudogene TRBV3-2), the J call TRBJ1-3; 7 nucleotides agree with TRBD1. Unmatched junction bases numbered 4, after V lost 3 bases and J lost 2 bases. The V gene's germline CDR1 is LGHDT and CDR2 YNNKEL (reference sequence). CDR3 size: 15 residues.

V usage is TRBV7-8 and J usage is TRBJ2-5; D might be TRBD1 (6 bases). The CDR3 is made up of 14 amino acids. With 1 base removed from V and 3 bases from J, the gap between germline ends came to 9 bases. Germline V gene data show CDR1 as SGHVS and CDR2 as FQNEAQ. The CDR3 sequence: CASSLGTAKETQYF. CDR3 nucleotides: TGTGCCAGCAGCTTAGGGACAGCAAAAGAGACCCAGTACTTC.